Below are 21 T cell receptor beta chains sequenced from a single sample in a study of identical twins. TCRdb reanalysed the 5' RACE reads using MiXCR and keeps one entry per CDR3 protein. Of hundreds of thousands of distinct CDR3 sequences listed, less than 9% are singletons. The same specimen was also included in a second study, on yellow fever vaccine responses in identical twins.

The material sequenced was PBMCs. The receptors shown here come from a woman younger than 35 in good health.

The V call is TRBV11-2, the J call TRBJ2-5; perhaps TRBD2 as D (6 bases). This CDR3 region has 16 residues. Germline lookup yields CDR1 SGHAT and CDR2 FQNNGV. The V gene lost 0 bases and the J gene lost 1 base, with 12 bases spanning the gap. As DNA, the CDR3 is TGTGCCAGCAGCTTAGAGTACGGGGGAAGCCAAGAGACCCAGTACTTC. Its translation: CASSLEYGGSQETQYF.

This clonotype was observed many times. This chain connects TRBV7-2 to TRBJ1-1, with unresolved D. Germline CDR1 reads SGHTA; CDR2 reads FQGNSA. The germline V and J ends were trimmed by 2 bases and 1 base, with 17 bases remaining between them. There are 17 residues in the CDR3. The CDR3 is CASSLKGRSATNTEAFF. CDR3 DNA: TGTGCCAGCAGCTTAAAAGGGAGGTCGGCAACGAACACTGAAGCTTTCTTT.

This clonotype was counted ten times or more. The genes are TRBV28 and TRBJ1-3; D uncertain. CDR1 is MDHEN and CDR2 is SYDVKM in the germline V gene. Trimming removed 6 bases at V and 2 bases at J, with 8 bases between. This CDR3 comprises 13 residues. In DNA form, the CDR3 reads TGTGCCAGCAGCCGCGGAGCTGGAAACACCATATATTTT. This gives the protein CASSRGAGNTIYF. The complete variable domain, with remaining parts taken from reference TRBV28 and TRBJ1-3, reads DVKVTQSSRYLVKRTGEKVFLECVQDMDHENMFWYRQDPGLGLRLIYFSYDVKMKEKGDIPEGYSVSREKKERFSLILESASTNQTSMYLCASSRGAGNTIYFGEGSWLTVV.

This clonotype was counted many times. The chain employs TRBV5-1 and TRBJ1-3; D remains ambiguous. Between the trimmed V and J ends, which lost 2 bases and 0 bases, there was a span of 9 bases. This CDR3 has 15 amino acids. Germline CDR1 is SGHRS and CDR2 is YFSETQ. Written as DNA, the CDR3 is TGCGCCAGCAGCTTAGACCGTAACTCTGGAAACACCATATATTTT. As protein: CASSLDRNSGNTIYF.

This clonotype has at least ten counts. DNA of the CDR3: TGCGCCAGCAGCTTGGCCGGGACCGGACGAGGGAACACCGGGGAGCTGTTTTTT. Encoded protein: CASSLAGTGRGNTGELFF. The chain joins TRBV5-1 to TRBJ2-2, with D perhaps given as TRBD1 or TRBD2 (5 bases each). Germline CDR1 reads SGHRS; CDR2 reads YFSETQ. This CDR3 has 18 residues. Trimming pared 0 bases from V and 1 base from J, leaving 16 bases between.

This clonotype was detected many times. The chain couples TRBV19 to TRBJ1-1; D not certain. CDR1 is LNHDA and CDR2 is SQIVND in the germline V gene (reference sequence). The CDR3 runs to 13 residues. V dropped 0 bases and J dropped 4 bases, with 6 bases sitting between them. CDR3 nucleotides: TGTGCCAGTAGTATAGATCAGAGCACTGAAGCTTTCTTT. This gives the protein CASSIDQSTEAFF. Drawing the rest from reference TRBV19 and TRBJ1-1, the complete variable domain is DGGITQSPKYLFRKEGQNVTLSCEQNLNHDAMYWYRQDPGQGLRLIYYSQIVNDFQKGDIAEGYSVSREKKESFPLTVTSAQKNPTAFYLCASSIDQSTEAFFGQGTRLTVV.

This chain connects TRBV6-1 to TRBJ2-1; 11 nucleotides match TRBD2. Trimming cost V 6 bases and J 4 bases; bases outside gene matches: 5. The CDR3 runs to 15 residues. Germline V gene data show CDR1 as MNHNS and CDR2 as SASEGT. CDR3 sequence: CASRRTSGSYNEQFF. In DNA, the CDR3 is TGTGCCAGCAGGCGGACTAGCGGGTCTTACAATGAGCAGTTCTTC.

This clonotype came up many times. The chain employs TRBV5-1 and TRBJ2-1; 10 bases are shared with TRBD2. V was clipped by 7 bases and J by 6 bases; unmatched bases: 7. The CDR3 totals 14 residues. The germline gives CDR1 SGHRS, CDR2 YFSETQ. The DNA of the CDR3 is TGCGCCAGCCAGCTAGCGGGAGCCGGCAATGAGCAGTTCTTC. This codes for CASQLAGAGNEQFF.

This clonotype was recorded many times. CDR3 sequence (DNA): TGCGCCAGCAGCTTGGAGCGGGGGGACACAGATACGCAGTATTTT. Its protein is CASSLERGDTDTQYF. J is TRBJ2-3 and V is TRBV5-1, with 9 bases matching TRBD2. Trimming removed 0 bases from V and 2 bases from J; junction bases left unmatched: 1. This CDR3 has 15 residues. Germline V gives CDR1 SGHRS, CDR2 YFSETQ. Complete variable domain (other parts from reference TRBV5-1 and TRBJ2-3): KAGVTQTPRYLIKTRGQQVTLSCSPISGHRSVSWYQQTPGQGLQFLFEYFSETQRNKGNFPGRFSGRQFSNSRSEMNVSTLELGDSALYLCASSLERGDTDTQYFGPGTRLTVL.

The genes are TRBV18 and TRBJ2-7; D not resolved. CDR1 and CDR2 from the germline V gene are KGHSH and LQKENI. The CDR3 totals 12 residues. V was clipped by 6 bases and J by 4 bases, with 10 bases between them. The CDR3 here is CASSRQTYEQYF. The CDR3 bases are TGTGCCAGCTCCCGCCAAACGTACGAGCAGTACTTC. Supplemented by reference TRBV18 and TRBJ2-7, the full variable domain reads NAGVMQNPRHLVRRRGQEARLRCSPMKGHSHVYWYRQLPEEGLKFMVYLQKENIIDESGMPKERFSAEFPKEGPSILRIQQVVRGDSAAYFCASSRQTYEQYFGPGTRLTVT.

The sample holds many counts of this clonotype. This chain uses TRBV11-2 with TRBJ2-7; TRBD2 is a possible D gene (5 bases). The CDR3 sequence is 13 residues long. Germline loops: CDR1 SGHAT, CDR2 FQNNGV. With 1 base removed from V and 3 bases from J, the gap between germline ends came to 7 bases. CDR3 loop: CASSLGGHYEQYV. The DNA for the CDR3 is TGTGCCAGCAGCTTAGGAGGGCACTACGAGCAGTACGTC.

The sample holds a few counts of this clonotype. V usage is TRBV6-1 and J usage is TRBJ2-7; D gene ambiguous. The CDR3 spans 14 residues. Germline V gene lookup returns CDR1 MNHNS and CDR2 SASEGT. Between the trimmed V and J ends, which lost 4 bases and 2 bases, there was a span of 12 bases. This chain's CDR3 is CASSGNNGPYEQYF. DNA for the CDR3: TGTGCCAGCAGTGGGAATAACGGGCCCTACGAGCAGTACTTC.

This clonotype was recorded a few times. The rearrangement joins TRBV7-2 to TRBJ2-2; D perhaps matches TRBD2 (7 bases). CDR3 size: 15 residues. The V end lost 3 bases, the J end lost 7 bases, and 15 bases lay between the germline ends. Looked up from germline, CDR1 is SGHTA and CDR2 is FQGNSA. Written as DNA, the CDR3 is TGTGCCAGCAGCTTTTGGGGGGGCCGGTTCGGGGAGCTGTTTTTT. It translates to CASSFWGGRFGELFF. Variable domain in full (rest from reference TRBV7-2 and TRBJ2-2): GAGVSQSPSNKVTEKGKDVELRCDPISGHTALYWYRQSLGQGLEFLIYFQGNSAPDKSGLPSDRFSAERTGGSVSTLTIQRTQQEDSAVYLCASSFWGGRFGELFFGEGSRLTVL.

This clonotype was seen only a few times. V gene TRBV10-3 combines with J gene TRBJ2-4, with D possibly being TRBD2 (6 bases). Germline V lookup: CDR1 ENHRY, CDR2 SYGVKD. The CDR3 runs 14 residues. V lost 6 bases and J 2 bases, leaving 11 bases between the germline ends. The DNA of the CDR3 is TGTGCCATCAGCCCTCGGGGGACCAAAAACATTCAGTACTTC. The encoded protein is CAISPRGTKNIQYF.

CDR3 in DNA: TGTGCCAGCAGCCAAGGGCATTCGGGGGACGGGTCCTACGAGCAGTACTTC. Its translation: CASSQGHSGDGSYEQYF. The chain uses TRBV14 and TRBJ2-7, with D maybe TRBD2 (6 bases). This CDR3 has 17 residues. Germline V CDR1 and CDR2: SGHDN, FVKESK. Trimming pared 1 base from V and 1 base from J, leaving 17 bases between.

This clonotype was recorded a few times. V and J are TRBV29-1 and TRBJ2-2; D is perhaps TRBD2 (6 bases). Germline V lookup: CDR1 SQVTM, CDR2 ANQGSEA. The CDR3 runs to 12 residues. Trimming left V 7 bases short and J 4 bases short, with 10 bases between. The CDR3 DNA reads TGCAGCGCGGGGGTCGGCACCGGGGAGCTGTTTTTT. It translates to CSAGVGTGELFF.

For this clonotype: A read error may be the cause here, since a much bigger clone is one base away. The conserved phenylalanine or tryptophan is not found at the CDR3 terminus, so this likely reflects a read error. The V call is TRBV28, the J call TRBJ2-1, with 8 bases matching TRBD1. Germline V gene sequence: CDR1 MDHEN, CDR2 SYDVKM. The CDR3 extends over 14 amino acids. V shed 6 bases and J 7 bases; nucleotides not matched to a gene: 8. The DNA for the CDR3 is TGTGCCAGCAGGACACAGGGGGACCATAATGAGCAGTTCCTC. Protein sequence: CASRTQGDHNEQFL.

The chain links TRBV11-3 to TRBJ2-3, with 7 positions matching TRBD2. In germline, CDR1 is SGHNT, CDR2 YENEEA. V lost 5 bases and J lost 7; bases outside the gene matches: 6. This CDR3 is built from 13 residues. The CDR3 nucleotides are TGTGCCAGCAGCCCACTAGCGTCGCATACGCAGTATTTT. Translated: CASSPLASHTQYF.

Here the CDR3 DNA reads TGTGCCAGCAACCGGGGGGGGACTGGGGTAGATACGCAGTATTTT. Translation gives CASNRGGTGVDTQYF. The chain recombines TRBV12-3 or TRBV12-4 with TRBJ2-3, with 8 bases that match TRBD2. The V and J ends lost 7 bases and 5 bases, in that order; junction bases with no gene match: 11. The CDR3 runs to 15 residues.

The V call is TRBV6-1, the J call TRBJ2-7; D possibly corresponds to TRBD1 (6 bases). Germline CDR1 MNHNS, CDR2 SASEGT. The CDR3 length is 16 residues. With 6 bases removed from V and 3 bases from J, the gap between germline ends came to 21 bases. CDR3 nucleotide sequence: TGTGCCAGCAGCCCCACGCCAGGGGCAAAAGGCTACGAGCAGTACTTC. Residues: CASSPTPGAKGYEQYF.

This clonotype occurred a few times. CDR3 loop: CASSIRWYEQYF. The CDR3, as DNA: TGTGCCAGCAGCATCAGGTGGTACGAGCAGTACTTC. The rearrangement joins TRBV21-1 to TRBJ2-7. TRBV21-1 is given as a pseudogene. This CDR3 has 12 residues.